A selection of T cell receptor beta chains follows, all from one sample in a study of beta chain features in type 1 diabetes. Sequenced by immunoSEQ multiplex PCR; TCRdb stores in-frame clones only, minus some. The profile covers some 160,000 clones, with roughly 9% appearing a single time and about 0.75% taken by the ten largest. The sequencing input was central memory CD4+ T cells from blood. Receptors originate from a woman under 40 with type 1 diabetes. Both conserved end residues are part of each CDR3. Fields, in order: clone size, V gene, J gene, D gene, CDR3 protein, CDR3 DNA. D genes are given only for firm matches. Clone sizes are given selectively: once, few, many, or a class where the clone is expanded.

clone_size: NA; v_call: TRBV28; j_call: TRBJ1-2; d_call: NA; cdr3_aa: CAHEGSGYGYTF; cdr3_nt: TGTGCTCACGAAGGGTCGGGGTATGGCTACACCTTC
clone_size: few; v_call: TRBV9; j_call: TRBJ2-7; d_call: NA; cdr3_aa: CASSTQTGSEQYF; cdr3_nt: TGTGCCAGCAGCACACAGACAGGTAGCGAGCAGTACTTC
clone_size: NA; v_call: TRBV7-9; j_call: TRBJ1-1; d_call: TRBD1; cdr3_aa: CASSKDRANTEAFF; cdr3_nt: TGTGCCAGCAGCAAGGACAGGGCGAACACTGAAGCTTTCTTT
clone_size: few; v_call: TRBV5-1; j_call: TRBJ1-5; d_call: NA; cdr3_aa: CASSLGEHTNQPQHF; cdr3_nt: TGCGCCAGCAGCTTGGGGGAGCATACCAATCAGCCCCAGCATTTT
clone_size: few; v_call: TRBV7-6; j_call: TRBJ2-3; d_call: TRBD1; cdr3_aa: CASSHWTGDTDTQYF; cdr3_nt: TGTGCCAGCAGCCACTGGACAGGAGACACAGATACGCAGTATTTT
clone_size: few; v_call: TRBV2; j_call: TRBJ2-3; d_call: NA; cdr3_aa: CASSGRDTQYF; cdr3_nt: TGTGCCAGCAGCGGTCGCGATACGCAGTATTTT
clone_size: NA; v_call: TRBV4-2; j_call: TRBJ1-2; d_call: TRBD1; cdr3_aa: CASSSGTDNINYGYTF; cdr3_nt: TGTGCCAGCAGCTCCGGGACAGACAACATTAACTATGGCTACACCTTC
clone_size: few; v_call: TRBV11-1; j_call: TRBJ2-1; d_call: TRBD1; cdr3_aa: CASSPRGYNEQFF; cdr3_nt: TGTGCCAGCAGCCCCAGGGGGTACAATGAGCAGTTCTTC
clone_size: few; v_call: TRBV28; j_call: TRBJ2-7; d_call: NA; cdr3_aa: CASSLNREQYF; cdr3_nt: TGTGCCAGCAGTCTCAATCGGGAGCAGTACTTC
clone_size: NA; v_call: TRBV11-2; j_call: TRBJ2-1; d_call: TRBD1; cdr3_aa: CASSRTFRQGSRNEQFF; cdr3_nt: TGTGCCAGCAGCCGTACCTTCCGACAGGGAAGTCGAAATGAGCAGTTCTTC
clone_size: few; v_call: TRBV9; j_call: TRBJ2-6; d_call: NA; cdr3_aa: CASSVTAGANVLTF; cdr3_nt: TGTGCCAGCAGCGTGACAGCCGGGGCCAACGTCCTGACTTTC
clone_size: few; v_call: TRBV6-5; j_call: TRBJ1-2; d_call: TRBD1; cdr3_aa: CASSYGNRGGYTF; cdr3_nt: TGTGCCAGCAGTTACGGTAACAGGGGAGGCTACACCTTC
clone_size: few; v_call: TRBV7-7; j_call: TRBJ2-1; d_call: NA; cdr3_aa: CASSLTPYNEQFF; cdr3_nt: TGTGCTAGCAGCTTAACTCCTTACAATGAGCAGTTCTTC
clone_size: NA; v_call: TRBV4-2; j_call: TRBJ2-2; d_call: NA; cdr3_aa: CASSQELGRNTGELFF; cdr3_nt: TGTGCCAGCAGCCAAGAACTAGGCCGGAACACCGGGGAGCTGTTTTTT
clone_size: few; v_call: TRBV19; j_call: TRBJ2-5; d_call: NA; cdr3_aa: CASKSGASQETQYF; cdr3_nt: TGTGCCAGTAAGAGCGGAGCCTCCCAAGAGACCCAGTACTTC
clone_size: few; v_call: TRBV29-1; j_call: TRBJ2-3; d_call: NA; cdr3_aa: CSWGGGGGAADTQYF; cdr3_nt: TGCAGCTGGGGAGGGGGAGGGGGAGCCGCAGATACGCAGTATTTT
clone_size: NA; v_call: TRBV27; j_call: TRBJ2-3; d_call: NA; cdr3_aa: CASSLKYRGTDTQYF; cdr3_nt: TGTGCCAGCAGTTTAAAGTACAGGGGCACAGATACGCAGTATTTT
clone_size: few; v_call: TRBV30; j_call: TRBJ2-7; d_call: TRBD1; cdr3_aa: CAWSAGQGVVKQYF; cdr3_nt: TGTGCCTGGAGTGCGGGACAGGGTGTGGTGAAGCAGTACTTC
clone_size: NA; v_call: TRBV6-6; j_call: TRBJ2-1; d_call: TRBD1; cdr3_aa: CGAGTGFYNEQFF; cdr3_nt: TGTGGCGCCGGGACAGGCTTCTACAATGAGCAGTTCTTC
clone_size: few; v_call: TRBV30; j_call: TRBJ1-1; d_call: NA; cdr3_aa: CALETREATEAFF; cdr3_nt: TGTGCACTGGAAACCAGGGAGGCCACTGAAGCTTTCTTT
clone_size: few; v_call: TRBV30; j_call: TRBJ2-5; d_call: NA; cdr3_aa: CAWSVQQETQYF; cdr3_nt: TGTGCCTGGAGTGTACAGCAAGAGACCCAGTACTTC
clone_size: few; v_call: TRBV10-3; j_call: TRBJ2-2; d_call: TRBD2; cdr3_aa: CATRTSGDNTGELFF; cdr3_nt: TGTGCCACCCGAACTAGCGGAGATAACACCGGGGAGCTGTTTTTT
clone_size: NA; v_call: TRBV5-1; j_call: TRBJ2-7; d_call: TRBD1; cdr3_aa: CASSGGQASYEQYF; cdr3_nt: TGCGCCAGCAGCGGGGGACAGGCCTCCTACGAGCAGTACTTC
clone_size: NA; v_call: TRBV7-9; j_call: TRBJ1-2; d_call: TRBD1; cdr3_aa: CASSTTGIAYGYTF; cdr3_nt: TGTGCCAGCAGCACGACAGGGATCGCCTATGGCTACACCTTC
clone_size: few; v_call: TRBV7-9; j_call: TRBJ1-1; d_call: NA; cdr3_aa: CASSLFGNTEAFF; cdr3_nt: TGTGCCAGCAGCTTGTTCGGGAACACTGAAGCTTTCTTT
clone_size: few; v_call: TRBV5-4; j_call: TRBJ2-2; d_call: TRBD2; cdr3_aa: CASSLREDTGELFF; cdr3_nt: TGTGCCAGCAGCTTGCGGGAGGACACCGGGGAGCTGTTTTTT
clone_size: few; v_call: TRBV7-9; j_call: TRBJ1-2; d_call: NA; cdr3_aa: CASSGESGPAGYTF; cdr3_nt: TGTGCCAGCAGCGGGGAGTCCGGGCCTGCTGGCTACACCTTC
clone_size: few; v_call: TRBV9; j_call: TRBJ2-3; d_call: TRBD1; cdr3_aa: CASSEGQTGGGTDTQYF; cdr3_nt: TGTGCCAGCAGCGAGGGTCAGACAGGGGGTGGCACAGATACGCAGTATTTT
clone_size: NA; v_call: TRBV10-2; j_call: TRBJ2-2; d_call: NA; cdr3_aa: CASSEGPPLNTGELFF; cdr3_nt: TGCGCCAGCAGTGAGGGGCCGCCGCTAAACACCGGGGAGCTGTTTTTT
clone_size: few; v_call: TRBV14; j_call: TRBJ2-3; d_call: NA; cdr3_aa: CASSRDSLYTDTQYF; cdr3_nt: TGTGCCAGCAGTCGAGACAGCTTATACACAGATACGCAGTATTTT
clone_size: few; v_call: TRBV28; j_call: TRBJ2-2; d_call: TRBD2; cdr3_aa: CASRVAGNGGELFF; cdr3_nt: TGTGCCAGCAGGGTAGCGGGAAACGGCGGGGAGCTGTTTTTT
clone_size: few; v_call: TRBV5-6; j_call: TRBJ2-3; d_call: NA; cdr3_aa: CASSLFGSDRGDTQYF; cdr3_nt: TGTGCCAGCAGCTTGTTCGGGAGCGACCGGGGAGATACGCAGTATTTT
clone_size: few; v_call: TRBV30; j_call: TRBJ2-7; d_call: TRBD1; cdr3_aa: CAWSGTVPYEQYF; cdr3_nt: TGTGCCTGGAGCGGGACAGTCCCCTACGAGCAGTACTTC
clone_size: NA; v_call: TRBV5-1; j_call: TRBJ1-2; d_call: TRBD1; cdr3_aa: CASSLSGTGGRRTF; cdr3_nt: TGCGCCAGCAGCTTATCCGGGACAGGGGGACGGCGCACCTTC
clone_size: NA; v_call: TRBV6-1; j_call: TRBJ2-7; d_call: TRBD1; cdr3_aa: CASTPDGTGGYEQYF; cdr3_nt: TGTGCCAGCACCCCAGACGGGACAGGGGGTTACGAGCAGTACTTC
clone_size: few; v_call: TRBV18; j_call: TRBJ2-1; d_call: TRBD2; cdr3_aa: CASSPTSGRGNEQFF; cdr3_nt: TGTGCCAGCTCACCGACTAGCGGGAGGGGGAATGAGCAGTTCTTC
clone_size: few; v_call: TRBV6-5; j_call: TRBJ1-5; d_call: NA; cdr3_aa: CASSYRPTGNNQPQHF; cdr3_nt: TGTGCCAGCAGTTACCGCCCGACAGGAAACAATCAGCCCCAGCATTTT
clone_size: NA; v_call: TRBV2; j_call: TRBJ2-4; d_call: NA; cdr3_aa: CASRVTFAKNIQYF; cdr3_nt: TGTGCCAGCCGGGTGACCTTCGCCAAAAACATTCAGTACTTC
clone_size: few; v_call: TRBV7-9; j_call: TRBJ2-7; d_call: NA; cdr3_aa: CASSLGQAYYEQYF; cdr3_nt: TGTGCCAGCAGCTTAGGACAGGCCTACTACGAGCAGTACTTC
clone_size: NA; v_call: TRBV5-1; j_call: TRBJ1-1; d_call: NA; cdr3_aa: CASRPDTGGTEAFF; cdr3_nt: TGCGCCAGCAGGCCCGACACCGGGGGCACTGAAGCTTTCTTT
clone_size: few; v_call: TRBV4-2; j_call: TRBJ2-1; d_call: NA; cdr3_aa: CASSQDLSGTAYNEQFF; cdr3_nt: TGTGCCAGCAGCCAAGATCTATCGGGGACTGCCTACAATGAGCAGTTCTTC
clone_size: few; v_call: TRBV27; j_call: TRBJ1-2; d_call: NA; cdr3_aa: CASSRQDTYGYTF; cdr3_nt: TGTGCCAGCAGCCGACAGGACACCTATGGCTACACCTTC
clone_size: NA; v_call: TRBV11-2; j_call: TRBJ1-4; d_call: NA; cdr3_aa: CASSQPDIGREKLFF; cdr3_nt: TGTGCCAGCAGCCAACCCGACATCGGAAGGGAAAAACTGTTTTTT
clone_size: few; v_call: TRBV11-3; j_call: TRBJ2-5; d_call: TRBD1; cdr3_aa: CASSRTGKPEETQYF; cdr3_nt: TGTGCCAGCAGCCGGACAGGGAAGCCGGAAGAGACCCAGTACTTC
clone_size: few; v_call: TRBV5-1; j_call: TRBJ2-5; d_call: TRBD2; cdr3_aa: CASSAGLAGGTETQYF; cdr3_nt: TGCGCCAGCAGCGCGGGACTAGCGGGAGGCACGGAGACCCAGTACTTC
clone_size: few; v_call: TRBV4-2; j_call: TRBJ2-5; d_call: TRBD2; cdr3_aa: CASSQGQTSGQETQYF; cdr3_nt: TGTGCCAGCAGCCAAGGCCAGACTAGCGGCCAAGAGACCCAGTACTTC
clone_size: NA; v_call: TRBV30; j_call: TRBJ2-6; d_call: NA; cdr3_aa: CAWRGASGANVLTF; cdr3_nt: TGTGCCTGGAGAGGGGCCTCTGGGGCCAACGTCCTGACTTTC
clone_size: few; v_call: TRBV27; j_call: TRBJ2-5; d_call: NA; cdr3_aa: CASSSRGGETQYF; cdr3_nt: TGTGCCAGCAGTTCCAGAGGGGGAGAGACCCAGTACTTC
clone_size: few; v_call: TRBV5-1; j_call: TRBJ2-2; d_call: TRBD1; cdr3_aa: CASSPGQANTGELFF; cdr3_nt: TGCGCCAGCAGCCCGGGACAGGCTAACACCGGGGAGCTGTTTTTT
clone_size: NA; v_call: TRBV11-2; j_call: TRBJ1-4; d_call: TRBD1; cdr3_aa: CASSLGGLTGGSEKLFF; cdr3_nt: TGTGCCAGCAGCTTAGGCGGCCTAACAGGGGGCAGCGAAAAACTGTTTTTT
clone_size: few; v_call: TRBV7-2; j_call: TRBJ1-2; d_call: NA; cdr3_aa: CASSPDYGYGYTF; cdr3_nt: TGTGCCAGCAGTCCTGACTATGGCTATGGCTACACCTTC
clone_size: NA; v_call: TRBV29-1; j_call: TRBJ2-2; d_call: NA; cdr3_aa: CSVGPGSNTGELFF; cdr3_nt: TGCAGCGTTGGGCCAGGGTCGAACACCGGGGAGCTGTTTTTT
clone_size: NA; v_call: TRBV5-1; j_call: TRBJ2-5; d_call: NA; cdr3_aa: CASTPGTAPGETQYF; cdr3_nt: TGCGCCAGCACCCCCGGCACGGCGCCGGGGGAGACCCAGTACTTC